A single sample is the source of the 3 T cell receptor beta chains below, sequenced in a study of T cells in women clearing cervical HPV infection listed by TCRdb under 2018. Receptor amplification or capture employed the immunoSEQ multiplex PCR assay. Drawn from immuneACCESS, this table holds only the in-frame rearrangements with V and J called that TCRdb kept. Clones are partly lost; checked studies trace under half to an unresolved V gene and leave the rest unexplained. The sample table records about 35,000 clones. The ten largest clones represent approximately 1.5% of the sample. Input material: blood buffy coat. Source of these receptors: a woman between 18 and 75 years old with a cervical HPV16 infection that either progressed to CIN3+ or cleared (not recorded which).

Comment on this clone: The CDR3 is cut off 3 residues early in the read; its end comes from the germline J gene. The chain has TRBV2 and TRBJ1-2, with no clear D. The CDR3 spans 11 residues. Germline CDR1 reads SNHLY; CDR2 reads FYNNEI. The part of the CDR3 DNA that was read is TGTGCCAGCAGGTACCACAATGAC. Protein sequence: CASRYHND. The CDR3 as a whole reads CASRYHNDYTF.

Note on this clone: The sequenced fragment ends 3 residues before the CDR3 boundary, so the rest is inferred from the germline J gene. V and J are TRBV6-1 and TRBJ2-5; 8 bases are a match to TRBD2. From germline, CDR1 is MNHNS and CDR2 SASEGT. The trim removed 0 bases at V and 5 bases at J, leaving 8 bases unmatched. The CDR3 length is 16 residues. The CDR3 is CASSEAGYSSGETQYF. CDR3 DNA (partial): TGTGCCAGCAGTGAAGCGGGTTATTCTAGCGGGGAGACC.

About this clone: Read sequence stops 3 residues before the CDR3 end, and the germline J gene provides the missing end. This sequence joins TRBV19 and TRBJ2-7; 10 bases are a match to TRBD2. This CDR3 region has 15 residues. V lost 2 bases, J lost 2 bases, and 3 bases stayed unmatched. Per germline, CDR1 LNHDA and CDR2 SQIVND (reference sequence). CDR3 residues: CASSILAGAPYEQYF. The CDR3 DNA, read in part, is TGTGCCAGTAGTATACTAGCGGGAGCCCCCTACGAG.